The table lists the clone carrying this T cell receptor (beta chain) with a few counts. These data are taken from a study of regulatory T cells in long-lasting Graves disease. The time point was: persistent/refractory GD, antithyroid drugs over 5 years with positive TRAb. PBMC RNA served as the TCR library source. Per germline, CDR1 DFQATT and CDR2 SNEGSKA (reference sequence). Trimming pared 5 bases from V and 6 bases from J, leaving 17 bases between. This CDR3 spans 14 amino acids. Researchers made TCR beta libraries by using iRepertoire HTBI primers and running Arm-PCR on CDR3 regions. TCRdb re-derived calls from the multiplex PCR reads in MiXCR, one entry per CDR3 protein. This table holds about 470,000 distinct CDR3 sequences, 20% to 25% found once.

This rearrangement joins TRBV20-1 to TRBJ1-5; a weak D match, TRBD1 (5 bases). This specimen consisted of peripheral blood mononuclear cells (PBMCs), obtained when the disease was refractory, from a patient treated with antithyroid drugs. The origin of this receptor is a female donor with Graves disease. CDR3 sequence reads: CSAVTGFSSQPQHF. The CDR3 bases are TGCAGTGCTGTAACAGGTTTTAGTAGTCAGCCCCAGCATTTT.